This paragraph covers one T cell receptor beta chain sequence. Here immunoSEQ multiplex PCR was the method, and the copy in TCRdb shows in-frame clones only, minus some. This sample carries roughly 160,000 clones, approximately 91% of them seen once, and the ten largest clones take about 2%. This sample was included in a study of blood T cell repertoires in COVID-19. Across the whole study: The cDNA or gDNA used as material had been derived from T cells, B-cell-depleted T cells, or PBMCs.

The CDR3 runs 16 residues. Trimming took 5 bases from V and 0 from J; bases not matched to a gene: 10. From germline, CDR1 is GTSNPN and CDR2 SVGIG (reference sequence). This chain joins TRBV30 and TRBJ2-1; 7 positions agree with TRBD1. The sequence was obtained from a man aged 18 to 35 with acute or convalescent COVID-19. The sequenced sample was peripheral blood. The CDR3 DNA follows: TGTGCCTGGGGTGGCCCGACAGGGAGCTCCTACAATGAGCAGTTCTTC. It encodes CAWGGPTGSSYNEQFF.